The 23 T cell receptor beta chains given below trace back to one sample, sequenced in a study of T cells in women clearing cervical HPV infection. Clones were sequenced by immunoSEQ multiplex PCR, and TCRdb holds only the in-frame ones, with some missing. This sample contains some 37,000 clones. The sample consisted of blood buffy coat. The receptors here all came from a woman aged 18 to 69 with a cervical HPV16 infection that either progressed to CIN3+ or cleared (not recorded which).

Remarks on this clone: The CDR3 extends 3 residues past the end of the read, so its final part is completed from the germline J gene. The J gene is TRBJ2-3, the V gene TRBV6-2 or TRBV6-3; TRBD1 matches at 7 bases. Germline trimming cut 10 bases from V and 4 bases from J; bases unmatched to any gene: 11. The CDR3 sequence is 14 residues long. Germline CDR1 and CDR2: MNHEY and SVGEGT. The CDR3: CATTGTSTSDTQYF. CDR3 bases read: TGTGCCACGACAGGGACATCAACATCAGATACG.

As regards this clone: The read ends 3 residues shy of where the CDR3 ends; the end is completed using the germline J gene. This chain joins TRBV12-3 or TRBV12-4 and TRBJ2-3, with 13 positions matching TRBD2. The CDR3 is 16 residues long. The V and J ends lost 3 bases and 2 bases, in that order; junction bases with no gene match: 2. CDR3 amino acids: CASSFGLAGVTDTQYF. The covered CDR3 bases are TGTGCCAGCAGTTTTGGACTAGCGGGAGTCACAGATACG.

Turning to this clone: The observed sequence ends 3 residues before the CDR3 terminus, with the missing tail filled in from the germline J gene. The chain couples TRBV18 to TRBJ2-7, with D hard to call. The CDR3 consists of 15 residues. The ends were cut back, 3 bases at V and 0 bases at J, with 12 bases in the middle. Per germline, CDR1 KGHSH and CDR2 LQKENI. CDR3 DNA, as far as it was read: TGTGCCAGCTCACCCCCAGGCATGGCCTCCTACGAG. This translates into CASSPPGMASYE. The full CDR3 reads CASSPPGMASYEQYF.

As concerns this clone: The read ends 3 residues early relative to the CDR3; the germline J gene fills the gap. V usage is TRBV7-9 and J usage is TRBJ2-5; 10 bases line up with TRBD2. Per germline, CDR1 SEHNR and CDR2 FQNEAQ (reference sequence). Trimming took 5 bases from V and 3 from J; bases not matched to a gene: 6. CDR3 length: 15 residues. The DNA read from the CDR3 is TGTGCCAGCAGCCGTTTGAGCGGGAGGGAAGAGACC. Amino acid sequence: CASSRLSGREET. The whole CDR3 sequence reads CASSRLSGREETQYF.

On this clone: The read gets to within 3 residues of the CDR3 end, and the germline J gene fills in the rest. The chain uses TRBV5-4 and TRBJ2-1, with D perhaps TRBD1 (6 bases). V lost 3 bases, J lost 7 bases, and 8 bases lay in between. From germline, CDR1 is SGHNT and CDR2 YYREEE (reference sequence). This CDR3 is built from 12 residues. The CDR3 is CASSSRGNEQFF. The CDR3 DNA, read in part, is TGTGCCAGCAGCTCTAGGGGGAATGAG.

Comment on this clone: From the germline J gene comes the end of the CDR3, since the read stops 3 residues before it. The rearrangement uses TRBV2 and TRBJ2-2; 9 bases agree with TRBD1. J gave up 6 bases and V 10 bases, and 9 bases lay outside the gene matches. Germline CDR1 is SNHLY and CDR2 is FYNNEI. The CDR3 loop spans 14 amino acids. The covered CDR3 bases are TGTGCCACGGACGAACAGGGGGCGCCCGGGGAG. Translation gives CATDEQGAPGE. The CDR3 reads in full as CATDEQGAPGELFF.

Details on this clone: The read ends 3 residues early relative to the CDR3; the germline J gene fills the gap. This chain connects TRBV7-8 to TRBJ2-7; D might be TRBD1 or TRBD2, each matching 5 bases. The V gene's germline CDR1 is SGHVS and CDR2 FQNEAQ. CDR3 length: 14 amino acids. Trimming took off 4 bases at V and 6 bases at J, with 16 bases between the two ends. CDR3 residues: CASSSRGRPSEQYF. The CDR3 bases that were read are TGTGCCAGCAGCTCGAGGGGCCGGCCGAGCGAG.

The CDR3 loop is CSAGQGGNYEQYF. CDR3 DNA (partial): TGCAGTGCTGGACAGGGGGGGAACTACGAG. This chain uses TRBV20-1 with TRBJ2-7; 10 bases line up with TRBD1. The read halts 3 residues ahead of the CDR3 end, with the missing end drawn from the germline J gene. V lost 5 bases and J lost 3; bases outside the gene matches: 4. This CDR3 region has 13 residues. Germline V lookup: CDR1 DFQATT, CDR2 SNEGSKA (reference sequence).

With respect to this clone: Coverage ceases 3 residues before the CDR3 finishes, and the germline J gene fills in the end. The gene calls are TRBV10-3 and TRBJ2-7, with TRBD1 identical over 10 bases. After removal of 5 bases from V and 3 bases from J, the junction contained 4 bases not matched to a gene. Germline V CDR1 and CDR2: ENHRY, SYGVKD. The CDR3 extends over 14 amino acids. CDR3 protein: CAISPTGGFYEQYF. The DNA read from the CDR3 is TGTGCCATCAGTCCGACAGGGGGCTTCTACGAG.

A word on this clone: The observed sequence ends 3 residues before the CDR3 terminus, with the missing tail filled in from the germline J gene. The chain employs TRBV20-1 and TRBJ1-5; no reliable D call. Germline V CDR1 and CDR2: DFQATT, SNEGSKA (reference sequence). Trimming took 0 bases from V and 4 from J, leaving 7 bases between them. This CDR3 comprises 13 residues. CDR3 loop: CSAREGGNQPQHF. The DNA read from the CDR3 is TGCAGTGCTAGAGAAGGCGGGAATCAGCCC.

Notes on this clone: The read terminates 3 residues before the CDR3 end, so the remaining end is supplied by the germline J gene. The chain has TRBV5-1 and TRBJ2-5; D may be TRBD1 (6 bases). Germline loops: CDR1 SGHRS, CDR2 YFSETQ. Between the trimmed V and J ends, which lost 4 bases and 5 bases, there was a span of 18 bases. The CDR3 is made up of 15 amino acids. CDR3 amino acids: CASSPQQGIEETQYF. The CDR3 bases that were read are TGCGCCAGCAGCCCTCAACAGGGAATTGAGGAGACC.

CDR3 residues: CASGPTGTYEQYF. CDR3 bases read: TGTGCTAGTGGTCCTACAGGGACCTACGAG. The chain links TRBV12-5 to TRBJ2-7, with D possibly TRBD1 on 6 matching bases. The read comes to an end 3 residues before the CDR3 does, leaving the germline J gene to fill in the end. With 5 bases removed from V and 2 bases from J, the gap between germline ends came to 10 bases. Germline V gene data show CDR1 as LGHNT and CDR2 as FRNRAP. The CDR3 is 13 amino acids.

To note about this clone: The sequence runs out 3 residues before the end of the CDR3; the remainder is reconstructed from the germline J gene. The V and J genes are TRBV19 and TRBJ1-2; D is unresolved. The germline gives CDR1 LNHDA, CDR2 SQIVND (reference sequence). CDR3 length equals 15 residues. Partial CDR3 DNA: TGTGCCAGTAGTACCCACACTAGCACCGTTGATGAC. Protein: CASSTHTSTVDD. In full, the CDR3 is CASSTHTSTVDDYTF.

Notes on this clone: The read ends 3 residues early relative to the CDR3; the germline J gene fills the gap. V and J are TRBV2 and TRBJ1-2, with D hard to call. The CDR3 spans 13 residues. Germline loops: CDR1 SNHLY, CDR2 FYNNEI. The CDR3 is CAGKTSGRYDYTF. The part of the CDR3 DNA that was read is TGTGCCGGAAAGACTAGCGGTAGATACGAC.

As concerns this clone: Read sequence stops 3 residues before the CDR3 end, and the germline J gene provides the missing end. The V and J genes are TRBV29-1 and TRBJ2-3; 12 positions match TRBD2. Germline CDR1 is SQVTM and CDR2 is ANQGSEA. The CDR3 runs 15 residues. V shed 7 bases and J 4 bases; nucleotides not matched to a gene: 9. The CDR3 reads CSAKTSGRTSDTQYF. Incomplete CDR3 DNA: TGCAGCGCCAAGACTAGCGGGAGAACATCAGATACG.

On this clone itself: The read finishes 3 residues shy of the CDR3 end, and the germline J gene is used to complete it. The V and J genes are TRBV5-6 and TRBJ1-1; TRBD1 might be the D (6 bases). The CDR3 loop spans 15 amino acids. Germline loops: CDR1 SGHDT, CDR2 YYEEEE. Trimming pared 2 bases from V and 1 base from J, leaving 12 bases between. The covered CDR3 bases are TGTGCCAGCAGCTTTTTCCGGGACACGAACACTGAA. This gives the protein CASSFFRDTNTE. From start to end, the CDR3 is CASSFFRDTNTEAFF.

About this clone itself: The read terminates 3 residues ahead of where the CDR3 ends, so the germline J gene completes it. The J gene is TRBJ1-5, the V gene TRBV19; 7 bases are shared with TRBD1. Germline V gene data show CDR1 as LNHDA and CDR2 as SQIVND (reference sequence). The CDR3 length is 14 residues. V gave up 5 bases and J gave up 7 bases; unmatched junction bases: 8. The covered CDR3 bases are TGTGCCAGTAGTGCGTCCCGGGACAGACAGCCC. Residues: CASSASRDRQP. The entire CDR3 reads CASSASRDRQPQHF.

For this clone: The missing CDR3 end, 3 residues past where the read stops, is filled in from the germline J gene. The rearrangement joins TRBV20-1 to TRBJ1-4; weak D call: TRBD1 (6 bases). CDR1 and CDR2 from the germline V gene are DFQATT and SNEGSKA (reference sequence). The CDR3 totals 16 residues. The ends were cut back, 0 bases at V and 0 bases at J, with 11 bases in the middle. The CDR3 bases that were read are TGCAGTGCTAGAGACGGGGGGCTGGCAACTAATGAAAAA. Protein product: CSARDGGLATNEK. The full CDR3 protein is CSARDGGLATNEKLFF.

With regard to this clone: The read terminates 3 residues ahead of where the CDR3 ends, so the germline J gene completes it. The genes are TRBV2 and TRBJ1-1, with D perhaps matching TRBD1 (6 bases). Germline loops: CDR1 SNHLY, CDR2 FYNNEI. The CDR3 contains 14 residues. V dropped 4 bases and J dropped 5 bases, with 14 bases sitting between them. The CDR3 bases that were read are TGTGCCAGCAGTGTGGAACAGAGGGGGACTGAA. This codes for CASSVEQRGTE. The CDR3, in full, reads CASSVEQRGTEAFF.

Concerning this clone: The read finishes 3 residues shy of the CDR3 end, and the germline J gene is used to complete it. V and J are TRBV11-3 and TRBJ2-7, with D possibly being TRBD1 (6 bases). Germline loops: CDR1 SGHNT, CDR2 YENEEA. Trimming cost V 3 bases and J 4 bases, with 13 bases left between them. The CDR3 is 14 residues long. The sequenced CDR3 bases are TGTGCCAGCAGCTTGGAGGACAGTGCATACGAG. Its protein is CASSLEDSAYE. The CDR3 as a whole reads CASSLEDSAYEQYF.

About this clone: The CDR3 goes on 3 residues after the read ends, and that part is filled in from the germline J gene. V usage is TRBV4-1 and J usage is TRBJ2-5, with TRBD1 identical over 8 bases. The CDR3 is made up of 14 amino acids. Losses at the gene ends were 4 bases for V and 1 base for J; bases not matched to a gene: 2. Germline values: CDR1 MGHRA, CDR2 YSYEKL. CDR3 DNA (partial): TGCGCCAGCAGCCCCGGACAGGGCCAAGAGACC. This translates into CASSPGQGQET. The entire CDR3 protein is CASSPGQGQETQYF.

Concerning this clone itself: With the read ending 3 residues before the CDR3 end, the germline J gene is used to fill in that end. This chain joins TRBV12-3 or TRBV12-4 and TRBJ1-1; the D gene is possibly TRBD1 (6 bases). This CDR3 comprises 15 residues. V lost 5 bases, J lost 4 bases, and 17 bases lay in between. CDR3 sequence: CASSTRTGFITEAFF. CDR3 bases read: TGTGCCAGCAGTACTCGAACAGGGTTTATCACTGAA.

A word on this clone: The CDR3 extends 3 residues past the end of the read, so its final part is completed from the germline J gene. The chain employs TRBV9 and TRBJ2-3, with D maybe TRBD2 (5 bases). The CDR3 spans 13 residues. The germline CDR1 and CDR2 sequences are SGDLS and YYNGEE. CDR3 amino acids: CASSVAPAGAQYF. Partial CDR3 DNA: TGTGCCAGCAGCGTAGCCCCGGCCGGGGCG.